The 5 T cell receptor beta chains given below trace back to one sample, sequenced in a study of shared T cell receptors in the human thymus (dated by TCRdb to 2020 to 2022). The protocol used for the library was the immunoSEQ multiplex PCR assay. Sourced from immuneACCESS, this table was stored by TCRdb with only in-frame sequences that have V and J called. A share of the clones is absent; for the studies checked, an unresolved V gene accounts for under half, and the remainder has no known explanation. The sample table records just under 550,000 clones; approximately 80% of these occur just once. Jointly, the top ten make up roughly 0.013% of the sample. This same sample was also taken into another study, of human thymus T cells.

Sequencing was done on a sample of thymocytes. All receptors come from a boy in the first two years of life with a congenital heart defect. Donor details come from another sample of the same person, matched by shared clones.

In its sample, this clone was seen once. This chain joins TRBV4-1 and TRBJ2-2, with D perhaps matching TRBD2 (5 bases). Per germline, CDR1 MGHRA and CDR2 YSYEKL. This CDR3 has 15 amino acids. Trimming took 5 bases from V and 1 from J, leaving 11 bases between them. CDR3 residues: CASSFREGNTGELFF. As DNA, the CDR3 is TGCGCCAGCAGCTTTCGGGAAGGGAACACCGGGGAGCTGTTTTTT.

The chain links TRBV11-2 to TRBJ2-7; 9 nucleotides align to TRBD2. The CDR3 is made up of 14 amino acids. From germline, CDR1 is SGHAT and CDR2 FQNNGV. The V gene end was trimmed by 6 bases and the J gene end by 7 bases; junction bases not matched to a gene: 10. The CDR3 here is CASRPTSGDVEQYF. The CDR3, as DNA: TGTGCCAGCAGGCCGACTAGCGGAGATGTAGAGCAGTACTTC. The full variable domain, completed using reference TRBV11-2 and TRBJ2-7, is EAGVAQSPRYKIIEKRQSVAFWCNPISGHATLYWYQQILGQGPKLLIQFQNNGVVDDSQLPKDRFSAERLKGVDSTLKIQPAKLEDSAVYLCASRPTSGDVEQYFGPGTRLTVT.

V and J are TRBV7-9 and TRBJ2-7, with 7 bases fitting TRBD1. V lost 5 bases and J lost 7; bases outside the gene matches: 8. The CDR3 loop spans 13 amino acids. The germline CDR1 and CDR2 sequences are SEHNR and FQNEAQ (reference sequence). CDR3 in amino acids: CASSLVRGQEQYF. The CDR3 DNA sequence: TGTGCCAGCAGCCTAGTGAGGGGGCAGGAGCAGTACTTC. Based on the CDR3 plus reference TRBV7-9 and TRBJ2-7, the full variable domain is DTGVSQNPRHKITKRGQNVTFRCDPISEHNRLYWYRQTLGQGPEFLTYFQNEAQLEKSRLLSDRFSAERPKGSFSTLEIQRTEQGDSAMYLCASSLVRGQEQYFGPGTRLTVT.

This clone was detected only once. The genes are TRBV19 and TRBJ2-3, with 12 bases lining up with TRBD2. The CDR3 consists of 14 residues. Germline CDR1 LNHDA, CDR2 SQIVND (reference sequence). J gave up 2 bases and V 10 bases, and 4 bases lay outside the gene matches. The CDR3, as DNA: TGTGCCACGGGACTAGCGGGTAACACAGATACGCAGTATTTT. It codes for CATGLAGNTDTQYF.

The chain carries TRBV9 and TRBJ2-7; TRBD2 agrees at 9 bases. CDR3 length: 18 amino acids. J gave up 2 bases and V 0 bases, and 12 bases lay outside the gene matches. Per germline, CDR1 SGDLS and CDR2 YYNGEE. CDR3 residues: CASSVDEGGASGTYEQYF. CDR3 sequence (DNA): TGTGCCAGCAGCGTAGACGAAGGGGGGGCTAGCGGGACCTACGAGCAGTACTTC.